Listed here is a single T cell receptor beta chain. The CDR3 spans 15 residues. Germline V gene sequence: CDR1 SGHAT, CDR2 FQNNGV. V was clipped by 1 base and J by 12 bases; unmatched bases: 10. Per the authors' pipeline: Reference gene primer amplification gave nucleated cell count estimates. TCRdb keeps only in-frame clones here, not all; method: immunoSEQ multiplex PCR. The D gene and trimming were derived from the DNA, and the V and J assignments and clone size from that table. The sample shows 350,000 to 450,000 clones, 75% to 90% of them seen only once. This specimen comes from a study of blood T cell repertoires in COVID-19. Background on the study: Acute and convalescent COVID-19 samples came from the United States, Italy and Spain. In each case, the material was cDNA or gDNA derived from T cells, B-cell-depleted T cells, or PBMCs.

Enrollment of patients from Seattle took place during active infection, with longitudinal follow-up. The V call is TRBV11-2, the J call TRBJ2-1; TRBD2 matches at 9 bases. The TCR originated in a woman aged 55-70 years with COVID-19, enrolled during active disease. Specimen: peripheral blood. CDR3 protein: CASSLAVLAGWGQFF. In DNA, the CDR3 is TGTGCCAGCAGCTTAGCGGTGCTAGCGGGATGGGGGCAGTTCTTC.